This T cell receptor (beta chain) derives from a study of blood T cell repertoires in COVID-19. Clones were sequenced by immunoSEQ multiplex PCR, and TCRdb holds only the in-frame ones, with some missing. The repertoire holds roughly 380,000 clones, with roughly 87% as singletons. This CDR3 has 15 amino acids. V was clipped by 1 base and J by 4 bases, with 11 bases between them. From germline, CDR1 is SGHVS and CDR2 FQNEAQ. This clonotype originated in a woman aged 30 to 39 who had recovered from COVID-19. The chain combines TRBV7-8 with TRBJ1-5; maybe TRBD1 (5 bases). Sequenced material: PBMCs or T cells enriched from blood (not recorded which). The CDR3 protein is CASSLGTLLNQPQHF. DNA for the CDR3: TGTGCCAGCAGCTTAGGGACACTCCTGAATCAGCCCCAGCATTTT. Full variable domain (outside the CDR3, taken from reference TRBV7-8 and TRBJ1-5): GAGVSQSPRYKVAKRGQDVALRCDPISGHVSLFWYQQALGQGPEFLTYFQNEAQLDKSGLPSDRFFAERPEGSVSTLKIQRTQQEDSAVYLCASSLGTLLNQPQHFGDGTRLSIL.